One and the same sample provided the 22 T cell receptor beta chains below, sequenced in a study of T cell repertoires in cytomegalovirus infection. In TCRdb, the reads were re-called with MiXCR into one record per CDR3 protein. This sample has roughly 320,000 distinct CDR3 sequences, with roughly a tenth found just once. The sequenced sample consisted of PBMCs. All receptors come from a human donor in good health (CMV status not recorded). Some clones in this sample may be carry-over from other donors' samples.

In this sample, this clonotype turned up many times. This rearrangement joins TRBV5-1 to TRBJ2-1; 9 bases are a match to TRBD1. CDR3 length: 14 amino acids. J was trimmed by 6 bases and V by 5 bases; bases with no gene match: 6. Germline V lookup: CDR1 SGHRS, CDR2 YFSETQ. The CDR3 bases are TGCGCCAGCAGGTACAGGGGGCCCGCCAATGAGCAGTTCTTC. This translates into CASRYRGPANEQFF.

This clonotype occurred many times. The rearrangement links TRBV2 to TRBJ2-2; TRBD1 agrees at 7 bases. The CDR3 has 15 amino acids. The germline V gene has CDR1 SNHLY and CDR2 FYNNEI. Trimming cost V 4 bases and J 6 bases; bases outside gene matches: 8. The CDR3 nucleotides are TGTGCCAGCAGTGGCACAGGGGCCACCGCCGGGGAGCTGTTTTTT. Amino acids: CASSGTGATAGELFF.

The rearrangement links TRBV28 to TRBJ1-1; a weak D match, TRBD1 (6 bases). From germline, CDR1 is MDHEN and CDR2 SYDVKM. The CDR3 is made up of 12 amino acids. Trimming cost V 3 bases and J 7 bases, with 9 bases left between them. DNA for the CDR3: TGTGCCAGCAGTTTCGGGGGGCTTGAAGCTTTCTTT. It encodes CASSFGGLEAFF. Complete variable domain (other parts from reference TRBV28 and TRBJ1-1): DVKVTQSSRYLVKRTGEKVFLECVQDMDHENMFWYRQDPGLGLRLIYFSYDVKMKEKGDIPEGYSVSREKKERFSLILESASTNQTSMYLCASSFGGLEAFFGQGTRLTVV.

This clonotype occurred many times. This chain uses TRBV19 with TRBJ2-1; no clear D gene. Trimming shortened V by 3 bases and J by 6 bases, and 9 bases separated the two germline ends. Looked up from germline, CDR1 is LNHDA and CDR2 is SQIVND (reference sequence). CDR3 length: 13 amino acids. The CDR3 nucleotides are TGTGCCAGTAGTATCTTAAGTTTCAATGAGCAGTTCTTC. This gives the protein CASSILSFNEQFF.

This clonotype was seen at least ten times. V and J are TRBV6-5 and TRBJ1-3, with D unresolved. Trimming removed 0 bases from V and 2 bases from J, with 2 bases in between. The CDR3 contains 13 residues. Germline V gene sequence: CDR1 MNHEY, CDR2 SVGAGI. The CDR3: CASSYSAGNTIYF. In DNA form, the CDR3 reads TGTGCCAGCAGTTACTCCGCTGGAAACACCATATATTTT.

J is TRBJ2-7 and V is TRBV23-1; D is unclear. TRBV23-1 is assigned to the ORF class and has an uncertain function. The CDR3 length is 14 residues. V was shortened by 0 bases and J by 6 bases, with 12 bases between the two germline ends. The CDR3, as DNA: TGCGCCAGCAGTCAATCGAACAGAGACGCCGAGCAGTACTTC. It is translated as CASSQSNRDAEQYF.

At least ten counts were recorded for this clonotype. The CDR3, as DNA: TGCAGCGTTGTTCCCACAGGGGGCAGTGGCTACACCTTC. Protein: CSVVPTGGSGYTF. J is TRBJ1-2 and V is TRBV29-1; TRBD1 agrees at 9 bases. CDR1 and CDR2 (germline): SQVTM, ANQGSEA. This CDR3 comprises 13 residues. The V gene end was trimmed by 4 bases and the J gene end by 7 bases; junction bases not matched to a gene: 7.

This clonotype was observed a few times. V gene TRBV24-1 combines with J gene TRBJ1-5; D gene ambiguous. Germline CDR1 is KGHDR and CDR2 is SFDVKD. CDR3 size: 14 residues. The ends were cut back, 3 bases at V and 5 bases at J, with 10 bases in the middle. The DNA of the CDR3 is TGTGCCACCAGTGATCCCAACACGGATCAGCCCCAGCATTTT. Protein product: CATSDPNTDQPQHF.

The gene calls are TRBV4-2 and TRBJ1-5; D gene uncertain. Germline V lookup: CDR1 LGHNA, CDR2 YNFKEQ. This CDR3 is 14 amino acids long. Trimming removed 3 bases from V and 3 bases from J, with 9 bases in between. CDR3 sequence reads: CASSHPGLNQPQHF. CDR3 nucleotide sequence: TGTGCCAGCAGCCATCCAGGCCTCAATCAGCCCCAGCATTTT.

This clonotype has more than one count but fewer than ten. The chain is built from TRBV29-1 and TRBJ2-5; D is unclear. CDR3 length equals 13 residues. Trimming removed 7 bases from V and 0 bases from J, with 12 bases in between. The germline V gene has CDR1 SQVTM and CDR2 ANQGSEA. In DNA, the CDR3 is TGCAGCGCCGGAAGGACGGACCAAGAGACCCAGTACTTC. Protein: CSAGRTDQETQYF.

The V gene is TRBV6-5, the J gene TRBJ1-1, with 7 bases fitting TRBD1. Losses at the gene ends were 2 bases for V and 2 bases for J; bases not matched to a gene: 11. Germline-derived CDR1 and CDR2 are MNHEY and SVGAGI. This CDR3 comprises 17 residues. CDR3 nucleotide sequence: TGTGCCAGCAGTTACGCCGCTTATTACAGGGGAAACACTGAAGCTTTCTTT. Residues: CASSYAAYYRGNTEAFF.

This clonotype was observed a few times. V and J are TRBV19 and TRBJ1-1; D not resolved. The V end lost 7 bases, the J end lost 7 bases, and 22 bases lay between the germline ends. Germline CDR1 is LNHDA and CDR2 is SQIVND (reference sequence). This CDR3 is built from 15 residues. The CDR3 is CASKVRGPGSREAFF. DNA for the CDR3: TGTGCCAGTAAAGTCAGAGGGCCAGGATCCCGTGAAGCTTTCTTT.

This clonotype was counted many times. This rearrangement joins TRBV20-1 to TRBJ2-5, with a weak D call TRBD1 (6 bases). Trimming took off 6 bases at V and 5 bases at J, with 16 bases between the two ends. This CDR3 has 13 amino acids. Germline V gives CDR1 DFQATT, CDR2 SNEGSKA (reference sequence). CDR3 nucleotide sequence: TGCAGTGCCGCACCCAGGGGCGGGGAGACCCAGTACTTC. Translation gives CSAAPRGGETQYF.

This clonotype was picked up a small number of times. This sequence joins TRBV4-3 and TRBJ1-1; D is possibly TRBD1 (5 bases). The CDR3 sequence is 15 residues long. From germline, CDR1 is LGHNA and CDR2 YSLEER. The ends were cut back, 0 bases at V and 1 base at J, with 9 bases in the middle. CDR3: CASSQEPGTNTEAFF. CDR3 DNA: TGCGCCAGCAGCCAAGAACCAGGGACGAACACTGAAGCTTTCTTT.

This clonotype was detected ten times or more. The J gene is TRBJ2-1, the V gene TRBV5-5; D tentatively fits TRBD1 or TRBD2 (6 bases each). The CDR3 totals 13 residues. The V end was cut by 0 bases, the J end by 9 bases, with 10 bases between. Germline V gene lookup returns CDR1 SGHKS and CDR2 YYEKEE (reference sequence). This CDR3 is CASSLGGAGEQFF. The DNA of the CDR3 is TGTGCCAGCAGCTTGGGGGGGGCTGGTGAGCAGTTCTTC. The entire variable domain, with the rest obtained from reference TRBV5-5 and TRBJ2-1, is as follows: DAGVTQSPTHLIKTRGQQVTLRCSPISGHKSVSWYQQVLGQGPQFIFQYYEKEERGRGNFPDRFSARQFPNYSSELNVNALLLGDSALYLCASSLGGAGEQFFGPGTRLTVL.

This sequence joins TRBV9 and TRBJ2-1; a weak D match, TRBD2 (7 bases). Germline V CDR1 and CDR2: SGDLS, YYNGEE. Trimming removed 6 bases at V and 4 bases at J, with 20 bases between. The CDR3 is 16 amino acids. CDR3 amino acids: CASTVGPGGSYNEQFF. CDR3 bases: TGTGCCAGCACTGTCGGACCGGGGGGCAGTTACAATGAGCAGTTCTTC.

This clonotype was recorded many times. The V call is TRBV12-3 or TRBV12-4, the J call TRBJ1-1; tentative D call: TRBD1 (5 bases). CDR3 length: 14 amino acids. Trimming cost V 10 bases and J 1 base, with 16 bases left between them. The CDR3 sequence is CATPRLGGNTEAFF. The CDR3, as DNA: TGTGCCACTCCCCGGCTGGGGGGGAACACTGAAGCTTTCTTT.

The sample holds many counts of this clonotype. The chain recombines TRBV7-6 with TRBJ2-2, with 8 positions matching TRBD1. The V gene end was trimmed by 3 bases and the J gene end by 0 bases; junction bases not matched to a gene: 3. CDR1 and CDR2 from the germline V gene are SGHVS and FNYEAQ. This CDR3 spans 16 amino acids. The CDR3: CASSFRGLANTGELFF. The CDR3 bases are TGTGCCAGCAGCTTCAGGGGGCTAGCGAACACCGGGGAGCTGTTTTTT. Complete variable domain (other parts from reference TRBV7-6 and TRBJ2-2): GAGVSQSPRYKVTKRGQDVALRCDPISGHVSLYWYRQALGQGPEFLTYFNYEAQQDKSGLPNDRFSAERPEGSISTLTIQRTEQRDSAMYRCASSFRGLANTGELFFGEGSRLTVL.

This clonotype was observed many times. The chain combines TRBV2 with TRBJ1-3, with a tentative D call TRBD1 (6 bases). The CDR3 spans 15 residues. Between the trimmed V and J ends, which lost 5 bases and 0 bases, there was a span of 11 bases. The germline V gene encodes CDR1 SNHLY and CDR2 FYNNEI. CDR3: CASSLQGSSGNTIYF. Written as DNA, the CDR3 is TGTGCCAGCAGTTTACAGGGAAGCTCTGGAAACACCATATATTTT.

The V gene is TRBV6-2 or TRBV6-3, the J gene TRBJ2-7; D not resolved. This CDR3 is 14 amino acids long. The germline gives CDR1 MNHEY, CDR2 SVGEGT. V was clipped by 9 bases and J by 12 bases, with 27 bases between them. CDR3 residues: CASQWKPGTYVLYV. The DNA for the CDR3 is TGTGCCAGTCAGTGGAAACCTGGCACCTACGTGCTGTACGTC.

This clonotype was counted at least ten times. The rearrangement joins TRBV7-9 to TRBJ2-1; possibly TRBD2 for D (5 bases). This CDR3 contains 14 residues. CDR1 SEHNR and CDR2 FQNEAQ come from the germline V gene (reference sequence). The germline V and J ends were trimmed by 4 bases and 7 bases, with 14 bases remaining between them. DNA of the CDR3: TGTGCCAGCAGCTGGACGTCTCCGGGGAATGAGCAGTTCTTC. Protein product: CASSWTSPGNEQFF.

This clonotype was detected ten times or more. The chain uses TRBV7-2 and TRBJ2-2, with 10 nucleotides matching TRBD2. V was clipped by 5 bases and J by 6 bases; unmatched bases: 12. This CDR3 is 17 amino acids long. CDR1 and CDR2 from the germline V gene are SGHTA and FQGNSA. CDR3 amino acids: CASSVTLLAGVPGELFF. CDR3 bases: TGTGCCAGCAGCGTCACCCTGCTAGCGGGGGTCCCCGGGGAGCTGTTTTTT.